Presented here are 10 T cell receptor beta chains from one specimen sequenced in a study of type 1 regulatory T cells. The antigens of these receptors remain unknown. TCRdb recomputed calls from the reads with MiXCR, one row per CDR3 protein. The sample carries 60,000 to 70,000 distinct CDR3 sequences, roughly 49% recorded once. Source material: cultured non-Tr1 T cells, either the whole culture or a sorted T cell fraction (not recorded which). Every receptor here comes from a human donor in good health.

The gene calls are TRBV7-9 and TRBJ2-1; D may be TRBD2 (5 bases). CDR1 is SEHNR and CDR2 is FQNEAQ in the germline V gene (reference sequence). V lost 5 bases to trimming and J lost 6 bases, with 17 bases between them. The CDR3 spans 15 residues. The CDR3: CASSPPRRFGNEQFF. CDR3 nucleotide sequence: TGTGCCAGCAGCCCCCCCCGGAGGTTCGGCAATGAGCAGTTCTTC.

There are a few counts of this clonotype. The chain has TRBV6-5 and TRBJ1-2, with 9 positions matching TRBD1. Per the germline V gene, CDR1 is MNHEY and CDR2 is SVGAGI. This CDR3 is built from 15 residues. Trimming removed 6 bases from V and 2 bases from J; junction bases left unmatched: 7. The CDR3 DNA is TGTGCCAGCAGCTCTGCGACAGGGGGAAACTATGGCTACACCTTC. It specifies CASSSATGGNYGYTF.

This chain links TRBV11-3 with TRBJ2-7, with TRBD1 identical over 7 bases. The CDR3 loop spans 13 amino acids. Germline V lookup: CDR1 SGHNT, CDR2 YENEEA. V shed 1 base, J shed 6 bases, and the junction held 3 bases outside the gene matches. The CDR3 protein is CASSLGQGSEQYF. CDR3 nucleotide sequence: TGTGCCAGCAGCTTAGGACAGGGCTCCGAGCAGTACTTC.

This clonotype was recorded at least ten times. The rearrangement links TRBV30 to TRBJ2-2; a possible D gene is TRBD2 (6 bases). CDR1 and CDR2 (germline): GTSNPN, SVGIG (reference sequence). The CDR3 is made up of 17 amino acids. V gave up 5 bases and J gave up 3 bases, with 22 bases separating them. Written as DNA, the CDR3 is TGTGCCTGGGGTAGTCGCGAGGACTACTTATACACCGGGGAGCTGTTTTTT. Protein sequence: CAWGSREDYLYTGELFF.

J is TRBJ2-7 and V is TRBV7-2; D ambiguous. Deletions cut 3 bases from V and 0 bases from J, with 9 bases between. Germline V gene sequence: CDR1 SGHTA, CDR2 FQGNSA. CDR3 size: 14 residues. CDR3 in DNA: TGTGCCAGCAGCTTTTCACCTAGCTCCTACGAGCAGTACTTC. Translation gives CASSFSPSSYEQYF.

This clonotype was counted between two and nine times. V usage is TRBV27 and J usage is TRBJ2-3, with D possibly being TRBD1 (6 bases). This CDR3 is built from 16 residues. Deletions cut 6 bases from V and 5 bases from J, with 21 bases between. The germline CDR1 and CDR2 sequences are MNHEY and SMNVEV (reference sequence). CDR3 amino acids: CASSLIPLQGRDTQYF. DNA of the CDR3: TGTGCCAGCAGCCTTATACCGTTACAGGGTAGAGATACGCAGTATTTT.

The DNA of the CDR3 is TGTGCCAGCAGCTACGGACTAGCGGGGGGCCGCTCCTACAATGAGCAGTTCTTC. Translating it yields CASSYGLAGGRSYNEQFF. The chain has TRBV12-3 or TRBV12-4 and TRBJ2-1; 14 positions agree with TRBD2. The V gene end was trimmed by 6 bases and the J gene end by 0 bases; junction bases not matched to a gene: 7. The CDR3 contains 18 residues.

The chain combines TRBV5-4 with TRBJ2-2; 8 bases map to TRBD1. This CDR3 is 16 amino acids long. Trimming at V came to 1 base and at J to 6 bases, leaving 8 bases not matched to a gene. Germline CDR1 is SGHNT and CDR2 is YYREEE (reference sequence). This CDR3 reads CASSLLEQGAAGELFF. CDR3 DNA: TGTGCCAGCAGCTTGCTCGAGCAGGGGGCGGCCGGGGAGCTGTTTTTT. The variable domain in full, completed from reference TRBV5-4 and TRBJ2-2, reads ETGVTQSPTHLIKTRGQQVTLRCSSQSGHNTVSWYQQALGQGPQFIFQYYREEENGRGNFPPRFSGLQFPNYSSELNVNALELDDSALYLCASSLLEQGAAGELFFGEGSRLTVL.

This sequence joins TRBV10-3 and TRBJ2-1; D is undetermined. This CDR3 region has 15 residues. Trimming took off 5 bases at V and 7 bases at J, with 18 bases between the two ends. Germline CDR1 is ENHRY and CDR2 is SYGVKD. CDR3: CAISKTRVSRNEQFF. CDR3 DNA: TGTGCCATCAGTAAGACTCGGGTTAGCAGAAATGAGCAGTTCTTC.

CDR3 protein: CASSPRGFVGLAGGHTQYF. In DNA form, the CDR3 reads TGTGCCAGCAGCCCCCGTGGATTCGTCGGACTAGCGGGGGGGCATACGCAGTATTTT. The V and J genes are TRBV7-2 and TRBJ2-3; 15 bases match TRBD2. The CDR3 loop spans 19 amino acids. The ends lost 5 bases at V and 7 bases at J; junction bases unmatched: 16. CDR1 and CDR2 from the germline V gene are SGHTA and FQGNSA.